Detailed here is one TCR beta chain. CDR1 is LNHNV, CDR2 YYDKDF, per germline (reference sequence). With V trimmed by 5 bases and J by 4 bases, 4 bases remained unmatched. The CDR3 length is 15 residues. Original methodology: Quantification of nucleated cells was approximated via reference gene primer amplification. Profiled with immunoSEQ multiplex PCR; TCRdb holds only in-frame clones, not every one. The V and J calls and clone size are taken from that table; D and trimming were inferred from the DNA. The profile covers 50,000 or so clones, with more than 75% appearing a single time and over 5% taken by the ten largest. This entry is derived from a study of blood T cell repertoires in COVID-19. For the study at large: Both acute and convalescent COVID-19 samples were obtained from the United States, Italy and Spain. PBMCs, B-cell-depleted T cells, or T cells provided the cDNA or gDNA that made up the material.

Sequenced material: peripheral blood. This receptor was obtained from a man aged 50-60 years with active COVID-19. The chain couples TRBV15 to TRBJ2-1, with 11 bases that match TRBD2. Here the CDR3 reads CATSGLAGPYNEQFF. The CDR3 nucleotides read TGTGCCACCAGCGGACTAGCGGGCCCTTACAATGAGCAGTTCTTC.